This record looks at one TCR beta chain sequence and its context. TCRbeta libraries were built with three rounds of nested PCR, modified from ARM-PCR. TCRdb itself ran the multiplex PCR reads through MiXCR, one entry per CDR3 protein. The sample carries approximately 62,000 distinct CDR3 sequences, around two thirds recorded once. This sample is part of a study of tumor and adjacent non-tumor tissue in lung cancer. Turning to the study itself: Each sample yielded 3.5 million to 5 million productive TCRbeta reads on average.

This sample's RNA came from whole unsorted tissue. Distant lung tissue was collected more than 3 cm away from the tumor edge. Germline V lookup: CDR1 DFQATT, CDR2 SNEGSKA (reference sequence). The CDR3 consists of 14 residues. V was trimmed by 6 bases and J by 2 bases, leaving 17 bases between them. The source of this sequence is a man aged 70-80 years with non-small cell lung cancer. This chain connects TRBV20-1 to TRBJ2-7; D is perhaps TRBD1 or TRBD2 (5 bases each). The source material was distant non-tumor lung tissue. The CDR3 is CSAPRDRKPYEQYF. CDR3 in DNA: TGCAGTGCACCTAGGGACCGAAAGCCCTACGAGCAGTACTTC.